Presented here are 27 T cell receptor beta chains from one specimen sequenced in a study of CD8 T cells in ankylosing spondylitis. Study-wide findings and caveats: One TCR beta motif, made up of eight highly homologous variants, appeared characteristic of ankylosing spondylitis blood.

No antigen has been assigned to these receptors. Using its own MiXCR run on the 5' RACE reads, TCRdb lists one record per CDR3 protein. The data contain hundreds of thousands of distinct CDR3 sequences, around 26% of them singletons. Sequenced sample: blood, either unsorted or a sorted T cell fraction (not recorded which). The receptor source for this set is a male donor with ankylosing spondylitis.

This clonotype occurred many times. The rearrangement joins TRBV7-2 to TRBJ1-2; no clear D gene. V was pared by 5 bases and J by 0 bases, with 10 bases between. Germline CDR1 and CDR2: SGHTA and FQGNSA. There are 14 residues in the CDR3. The CDR3: CASSPHSANYGYTF. CDR3 coding DNA: TGTGCCAGCAGCCCCCACAGTGCTAACTATGGCTACACCTTC.

V is TRBV3-1 and J is TRBJ1-5, with unresolved D. The V end was cut by 4 bases, the J end by 1 base, with 8 bases between. Germline assignment: CDR1 LGHDT and CDR2 YNNKEL (reference sequence). The CDR3 has 14 amino acids. The CDR3 region is CASSRGRSNQPQHF. In nucleotides, the CDR3 is TGTGCCAGCAGCCGCGGACGGAGCAATCAGCCCCAGCATTTT.

The V gene is TRBV20-1, the J gene TRBJ2-5, with 9 bases matching TRBD2. This CDR3 region has 15 residues. V lost 6 bases to trimming and J lost 1 base; unmatched junction nucleotides: 9. Germline V gives CDR1 DFQATT, CDR2 SNEGSKA (reference sequence). CDR3 DNA: TGCAGTGCCCCACGGGGTAGCGGGAGCCAAGAGACCCAGTACTTC. It encodes CSAPRGSGSQETQYF.

The V and J genes are TRBV5-4 and TRBJ2-1; tentatively, D is TRBD2 (5 bases). The CDR3 runs 16 residues. V was cut by 1 base and J by 0 bases, with 11 bases left in between. The germline CDR1 and CDR2 sequences are SGHNT and YYREEE (reference sequence). This CDR3 is CASSLRSGSSYNEQFF. In DNA form, the CDR3 reads TGTGCCAGCAGCTTGCGAAGCGGCAGCTCCTACAATGAGCAGTTCTTC.

This clonotype was observed a few times. A junction boundary mismatches the germline segment, possibly from a read error. V and J are TRBV12-3 or TRBV12-4 and TRBJ2-3; D gene uncertain. The CDR3 has 15 residues. In DNA form, the CDR3 reads TGTGCCAGCAGTTTAATCGGGTCGGGCACGGATACGCAGTATTTT. Translated: CASSLIGSGTDTQYF.

This clonotype has just a few counts. The V and J genes are TRBV7-6 and TRBJ1-1; no clear D. The CDR3 consists of 14 residues. V dropped 1 base and J dropped 3 bases, with 9 bases sitting between them. Germline V gene sequence: CDR1 SGHVS, CDR2 FNYEAQ. CDR3 sequence reads: CASSLGGRHTEAFF. CDR3 in DNA: TGTGCCAGCAGCTTAGGGGGAAGACACACTGAAGCTTTCTTT.

The V call is TRBV3-1, the J call TRBJ2-7, with D possibly being TRBD2 (6 bases). Germline assignment: CDR1 LGHDT and CDR2 YNNKEL (reference sequence). V shed 4 bases and J shed 0 bases, with 19 bases lying between them. CDR3 size: 17 residues. The CDR3 region is CASSRGVGLASSYEQYF. Written as DNA, the CDR3 is TGTGCCAGCAGCCGCGGGGTCGGGCTAGCGAGCTCCTACGAGCAGTACTTC.

This clonotype showed up just once. The chain employs TRBV6-2 or TRBV6-3 and TRBJ2-2; no reliable D call. The CDR3 runs to 16 residues. Trimming removed 2 bases at V and 4 bases at J, with 14 bases between. The germline V gene has CDR1 MNHEY and CDR2 SVGEGT. The CDR3 protein is CASSYAGPDTTGELFF. The CDR3 DNA reads as TGTGCCAGCAGTTACGCCGGACCCGACACCACCGGGGAGCTGTTTTTT.

The V and J genes are TRBV19 and TRBJ1-3; possible D gene TRBD1, 5 bases. Germline V gives CDR1 LNHDA, CDR2 SQIVND (reference sequence). This CDR3 has 16 amino acids. Trimming took off 7 bases at V and 3 bases at J, with 19 bases between the two ends. DNA for the CDR3: TGTGCCAGTACCCCATGGGCAGGGTATGATGGAAACACCATATATTTT. This translates into CASTPWAGYDGNTIYF.

The rearrangement joins TRBV20-1 to TRBJ2-5; D is unresolved. Germline assignment: CDR1 DFQATT and CDR2 SNEGSKA (reference sequence). V was pared by 4 bases and J by 5 bases, with 14 bases between. The length of the CDR3 is 13 residues. The DNA for the CDR3 is TGCAGTGCTAAAATTTGGGCAACGGAGACCCAGTACTTC. It encodes CSAKIWATETQYF.

The V and J genes are TRBV3-1 and TRBJ1-4, with a possible D match to TRBD1 (6 bases). The CDR3 loop spans 16 amino acids. V lost 2 bases and J 8 bases, leaving 18 bases between the germline ends. Germline values: CDR1 LGHDT, CDR2 YNNKEL (reference sequence). Here the CDR3 reads CASSQFGGVGQEKLFF. The DNA of the CDR3 is TGTGCCAGCAGCCAATTTGGCGGCGTTGGACAGGAAAAACTGTTTTTT.

This clonotype was detected a few times. This chain connects TRBV12-3 or TRBV12-4 to TRBJ2-3; no clear D. The V end lost 5 bases, the J end lost 5 bases, and 14 bases lay between the germline ends. CDR3 length: 14 residues. CDR3 residues: CASSRYSSGDTQYF. The CDR3 DNA follows: TGTGCCAGCAGTCGGTACAGTTCTGGAGATACGCAGTATTTT.

The rearrangement uses TRBV5-1 and TRBJ2-1; 8 bases match TRBD2. CDR3 length: 14 amino acids. J was trimmed by 9 bases and V by 3 bases; bases with no gene match: 8. CDR1 is SGHRS and CDR2 is YFSETQ in the germline V gene. CDR3 DNA sequence: TGCGCCAGCAGCTCGCAAGCGGGAGAAGGTGAGCAGTTCTTC. It codes for CASSSQAGEGEQFF.

This clonotype was counted only a few times. V and J are TRBV2 and TRBJ1-4, with D perhaps TRBD1 (6 bases). V lost 7 bases and J lost 4, with 16 bases in between. The CDR3 has 15 residues. Germline V CDR1 and CDR2: SNHLY, FYNNEI. DNA of the CDR3: TGTGCCAGCACACGCGGACAGTGGGGTAATGAAAAACTGTTTTTT. This encodes CASTRGQWGNEKLFF.

The chain joins TRBV5-1 to TRBJ2-3, with 8 bases lining up with TRBD2. The germline CDR1 and CDR2 sequences are SGHRS and YFSETQ. The J segment lost 5 bases and the V segment lost 2 bases, leaving 10 bases of the junction unmatched. CDR3 length: 16 amino acids. The CDR3 region is CASSFRSGKVGDTQYF. CDR3 coding DNA: TGCGCCAGCAGCTTCCGTAGCGGGAAGGTGGGAGATACGCAGTATTTT.

This clonotype was found a few times. This rearrangement joins TRBV7-9 to TRBJ2-2; D gene uncertain. Trimming left V 3 bases short and J 3 bases short, with 11 bases between. The CDR3 totals 15 residues. Germline values: CDR1 SEHNR, CDR2 FQNEAQ (reference sequence). The DNA for the CDR3 is TGTGCCAGCAGCTTCGCTCCCTCGGACACCGGGGAGCTGTTTTTT. Amino acid sequence: CASSFAPSDTGELFF.

This clonotype has more than one count but fewer than ten. V and J are TRBV5-1 and TRBJ2-2; TRBD2 aligns across 12 bases. This CDR3 region has 17 residues. Germline trimming cut 4 bases from V and 5 bases from J; bases unmatched to any gene: 9. Looked up from germline, CDR1 is SGHRS and CDR2 is YFSETQ. The CDR3 spells CASSVLLAGGKTGELFF. CDR3 sequence (DNA): TGCGCCAGCAGCGTATTACTAGCGGGAGGAAAAACCGGGGAGCTGTTTTTT.

The chain combines TRBV11-2 with TRBJ2-2, with 11 bases lining up with TRBD2. CDR3 length: 14 residues. Germline CDR1 SGHAT, CDR2 FQNNGV. The ends lost 7 bases at V and 7 bases at J; junction bases unmatched: 5. The CDR3 loop reads CASTLAGVVGELFF. The CDR3 DNA sequence: TGTGCCAGCACACTAGCGGGAGTGGTCGGGGAGCTGTTTTTT.

V gene TRBV30 combines with J gene TRBJ1-1, with 10 bases that match TRBD1. In germline, CDR1 is GTSNPN, CDR2 SVGIG (reference sequence). There are 14 residues in the CDR3. Losses at the gene ends were 2 bases for V and 7 bases for J; bases not matched to a gene: 7. This CDR3 is CAWSSDRGYGEAFF. In nucleotides, the CDR3 is TGTGCCTGGAGTTCGGACAGGGGGTATGGTGAAGCTTTCTTT.

The rearrangement joins TRBV7-2 to TRBJ2-1; D remains ambiguous. The germline gives CDR1 SGHTA, CDR2 FQGNSA. The CDR3 totals 13 residues. Trimming removed 3 bases at V and 6 bases at J, with 9 bases between. This CDR3 is CASSFGPFNEQFF. Written as DNA, the CDR3 is TGTGCCAGCAGCTTTGGTCCCTTCAATGAGCAGTTCTTC.

The chain couples TRBV9 to TRBJ2-7; 10 nucleotides agree with TRBD1. This CDR3 spans 15 amino acids. The V and J ends lost 4 bases and 3 bases, in that order; junction bases with no gene match: 7. CDR1 and CDR2 from the germline V gene are SGDLS and YYNGEE. CDR3 in amino acids: CASSPRDRGHYEQYF. The CDR3 bases are TGTGCCAGCAGCCCCAGGGACAGGGGACACTACGAGCAGTACTTC.

This clonotype was seen a handful of times. The chain is built from TRBV20-1 and TRBJ2-2; D could derive from TRBD1 or TRBD2 (5 bases each). There are 15 residues in the CDR3. Germline V lookup: CDR1 DFQATT, CDR2 SNEGSKA (reference sequence). V was cut by 4 bases and J by 3 bases, with 15 bases left in between. DNA for the CDR3: TGCAGTGCTAAATATACCGGGGCCTACACCGGGGAGCTGTTTTTT. Residues: CSAKYTGAYTGELFF.

The genes are TRBV27 and TRBJ2-1, with D possibly being TRBD2 (7 bases). Germline CDR1 is MNHEY and CDR2 is SMNVEV (reference sequence). There are 15 residues in the CDR3. Trimming took off 4 bases at V and 10 bases at J, with 20 bases between the two ends. CDR3 in DNA: TGTGCCAGCAGTTCCCAGGGGAGGGGGTTTAGAGAGCAGTTCTTC. As protein: CASSSQGRGFREQFF.

The V call is TRBV4-1, the J call TRBJ2-1; TRBD2 aligns across 10 bases. Germline lookup yields CDR1 MGHRA and CDR2 YSYEKL. V shed 3 bases, J shed 3 bases, and the junction held 11 bases outside the gene matches. There are 18 residues in the CDR3. The CDR3 region is CASSQTPSGRGGYNEQFF. The CDR3 DNA sequence: TGCGCCAGCAGCCAGACTCCGAGCGGGAGGGGGGGCTACAATGAGCAGTTCTTC.

This clonotype was observed a handful of times. This rearrangement joins TRBV29-1 to TRBJ2-1; 7 nucleotides agree with TRBD1. Germline V gene data show CDR1 as SQVTM and CDR2 as ANQGSEA. CDR3 length: 13 amino acids. V trimming: 3 bases; J trimming: 7 bases; junction bases outside the gene matches: 6. The CDR3 sequence is CSVEDRLGNEQFF. Written as DNA, the CDR3 is TGCAGCGTTGAGGACAGGTTAGGTAATGAGCAGTTCTTC.

J is TRBJ1-2 and V is TRBV24-1; 10 bases fit TRBD1. The CDR3 runs to 16 residues. Germline V lookup: CDR1 KGHDR, CDR2 SFDVKD. The trim removed 4 bases at V and 2 bases at J, leaving 6 bases unmatched. The CDR3 protein is CATSESSGQGNYGYTF. The CDR3 DNA follows: TGTGCCACCAGTGAGTCTTCGGGACAGGGGAACTATGGCTACACCTTC.

This clonotype was seen more than once but under ten times. The chain recombines TRBV12-3 or TRBV12-4 with TRBJ2-1; 10 bases match TRBD1. The V and J ends lost 6 bases and 4 bases, in that order; junction bases with no gene match: 9. The CDR3 covers 16 residues. The CDR3 DNA is TGTGCCAGCAGCAAGGGACAGGGGCGATTTTACAATGAGCAGTTCTTC. It specifies CASSKGQGRFYNEQFF.